The source of this T cell receptor beta chain is a study of human thymus T cells (dated by TCRdb to about 2020). Notes on the research overall: The study characterized TCR alpha and beta repertoires from roughly 8 infant thymus samples and four related peripheral blood samples. The infant donors were roughly 7 to 244 days old, and the cohort included a handful of males and a couple of females.

Points on this clone: Its antigen target is currently unknown. One base away there is no much larger clone; base qualities are not given.

The thymus tissue came from surgical resects taken out during corrective cardiac surgery. Donors were immunologically healthy infants undergoing open corrective cardiac surgery for congenital heart defects in Finland. After being mechanically released from the tissue, thymocytes were kept at -70 degrees C in pellets of about 9-34 million cells. A QIAsymphony instrument was used to extract genomic DNA from frozen cell pellets. General findings and caveats noted by the study authors: The related research found that thymic TCR repertoires overlapped highly between unrelated individuals. Usage of V and J gene segments appeared to be biased in both the thymic and the peripheral blood repertoires. Thymus samples yielded on average roughly 810,000 unique TCRB clonotypes, compared with around 84,000 from blood samples.

TCRB and TCRAD loci were amplified from a standardized quantity of quality-controlled genomic DNA using the immunoSEQ multiplex PCR assay. The V(D)J region was spanned by amplicons of a length sufficient to cover the CDR3 and to identify V and J genes. Amplicon sequencing was performed on an Illumina platform through the commercial immunoSEQ service. Per the authors' processing: Primer bias and sequencing errors were corrected using previously described methods, and TCRAD and TCRB definitions followed the IMGT database. The repertoires were analysed using immunoSEQ Analyzer 3.0 and VDJTools for basic statistics, V/J segment usage, diversity estimates, rarefaction and pairwise overlap. Diversity was estimated with Chao1, ChaoE, Efron-Thisted, Shannon and inverse Simpson indices, and also on datasets down-sampled to the smallest sample. Repertoire overlap was determined by strict matching of CDR3 nucleotide sequence, V gene and J gene, and Jaccard-based multidimensional scaling clustering was applied. What TCRdb holds here is the immuneACCESS table cut down to in-frame rearrangements. Part of the clones is not present; checked against another copy, under half of the missing clones reflect an unresolved V gene, and the others are unexplained. V and J calls and clone size are copied from that table; D and trimming were computed from the DNA. For this sample the table gives about 130,000 clones, of which about 93% were detected only once. The top ten hold around 0.022% of the sample.

The TCR comes from a boy under two years old with a congenital heart defect but otherwise immunologically healthy. The sample taken for sequencing was thymus tissue.

The nucleotides are TGTGCCAGCAGTTTGGCTGGGGCCAACGTCCTGACTTTC. Translated, this is CASSLAGANVLTF. This sequence uses TRBV7-3 and TRBJ2-6, with no confident D gene call. V is cut by 6 bases and J by 2 bases, and the space between the germline ends is 5 bases. As encoded in the germline V gene, CDR1 is SGHTA while CDR2 is FQGTGA. The CDR3 contains 13 residues, cysteine and phenylalanine counted. This entry keeps only the CDR3 DNA: 39 bases, framed from base 1.